What follows is one T cell receptor (beta chain) and its context. The data were obtained in a study of control samples from healthy donors and cancer patients. Assay: immunoSEQ multiplex PCR; the TCRdb copy retains only in-frame clones and omits some. Of 150,000 to 200,000 clones listed, about 87% are singletons. V shed 1 base and J shed 4 bases, with 11 bases lying between them. CDR3 length: 15 residues. CDR1 and CDR2 from the germline V gene are LGHDT and YNNKEL (reference sequence). V usage is TRBV3-1 (or the pseudogene TRBV3-2) and J usage is TRBJ1-3, with no clear D. Sequenced sample: blood. This sequence was found in a man aged 25 to 45 in good health. The CDR3 region has the DNA TGTGCCAGCAGCCAAGGGGGAGGGTTCGGAAACACCATATATTTT. It is translated as CASSQGGGFGNTIYF.